The next 10 T cell receptor beta chains were all read from a single sample in a study of regulatory T cells in long-lasting Graves disease. Time point defined: persistent/refractory GD, antithyroid drugs over 5 years with positive TRAb. Making the TCR library involved RNA that had been extracted from PBMCs. To make TCR beta libraries, researchers used iRepertoire HTBI primers and Arm-PCR of CDR3 regions. TCRdb ran MiXCR on the multiplex PCR reads and lists one entry per CDR3 protein. Of about 470,000 distinct CDR3 sequences in the sample, roughly a fifth were seen once. This specimen was peripheral blood mononuclear cells (PBMCs), taken when the disease was refractory, from a patient treated with antithyroid drugs. The source of these receptors is a female donor with Graves disease.

Many counts were recorded for this clonotype. The V call is TRBV11-2, the J call TRBJ1-1; no firm D call. The CDR3 runs to 13 residues. The V and J ends lost 0 bases and 11 bases respectively, with 13 bases between them. Germline CDR1 and CDR2: SGHAT and FQNNGV. The CDR3 DNA is TGTGCCAGCAGCTTAGAGGGAGGGATCGGCGCTTTCTTT. This codes for CASSLEGGIGAFF.

The V and J genes are TRBV12-3 or TRBV12-4 and TRBJ2-3; 16 nucleotides align to TRBD2. V lost 3 bases and J lost 2; bases outside the gene matches: 14. This CDR3 comprises 21 residues. The CDR3: CASSLRVRGLAGGPYTDTQYF. Written as DNA, the CDR3 is TGTGCCAGCAGTTTGAGAGTTCGGGGACTAGCGGGAGGGCCGTACACAGATACGCAGTATTTT.

This clonotype has ten or more counts. V is TRBV9 and J is TRBJ2-7, with 10 bases aligning to TRBD1. Germline CDR1 and CDR2: SGDLS and YYNGEE. V dropped 6 bases and J dropped 5; count of bases not matched to a gene: 11. The CDR3 extends over 15 amino acids. This CDR3 reads CASTPGDRGINEQYF. CDR3 DNA: TGTGCCAGCACCCCCGGGGACAGGGGTATTAACGAGCAGTACTTC.

This clonotype came up a few times. The chain joins TRBV5-4 to TRBJ1-2; weak D call: TRBD1 (5 bases). The V gene lost 4 bases and the J gene lost 0 bases, with 10 bases spanning the gap. The CDR3 is 14 amino acids. The germline gives CDR1 SGHNT, CDR2 YYREEE (reference sequence). The CDR3 is CASSMTASNYGYTF. CDR3 in DNA: TGTGCCAGCAGCATGACAGCGTCTAACTATGGCTACACCTTC.

This clonotype was detected many times. CDR3 loop: CSAPGQGNGYTF. For the CDR3, the DNA is TGCAGCGCGCCGGGACAGGGGAATGGCTACACCTTC. The chain employs TRBV29-1 and TRBJ1-2; 10 bases map to TRBD1. Trimming cost V 7 bases and J 6 bases; bases outside gene matches: 5. CDR3 length: 12 residues. Germline V CDR1 and CDR2: SQVTM, ANQGSEA. Variable domain in full (rest from reference TRBV29-1 and TRBJ1-2): SAVISQKPSRDICQRGTSLTIQCQVDSQVTMMFWYRQQPGQSLTLIATANQGSEATYESGFVIDKFPISRPNLTFSTLTVSNMSPEDSSIYLCSAPGQGNGYTFGSGTRLTVV.

This clonotype was recorded many times. V and J are TRBV10-2 and TRBJ1-1; weak D call: TRBD1 (5 bases). Between the trimmed V and J ends, which lost 4 bases and 1 base, there was a span of 16 bases. Germline CDR1 reads WSHSY; CDR2 reads SAAADI. The CDR3 extends over 16 amino acids. CDR3: CASSGTHGGGNTEAFF. CDR3 nucleotide sequence: TGCGCCAGCAGTGGGACACATGGTGGAGGGAACACTGAAGCTTTCTTT.

The gene calls are TRBV7-2 and TRBJ2-7; D is possibly TRBD1 or TRBD2 (6 bases each). Germline assignment: CDR1 SGHTA and CDR2 FQGNSA. The V end was cut by 5 bases, the J end by 7 bases, with 21 bases between. CDR3 length: 15 residues. In DNA form, the CDR3 reads TGTGCCAGCAGCCAAGAGGGGCAGGGGAGGAGAGAGCAGTACTTC. Protein sequence: CASSQEGQGRREQYF.

This clonotype was found a few times. The chain uses TRBV11-2 and TRBJ2-5; 8 bases line up with TRBD1. The germline gives CDR1 SGHAT, CDR2 FQNNGV. V lost 4 bases and J lost 5; bases outside the gene matches: 9. There are 15 residues in the CDR3. The CDR3 reads CASSSIRGRVETQYF. CDR3 nucleotides: TGTGCCAGCAGCTCGATCAGGGGGCGCGTGGAGACCCAGTACTTC.

This clonotype appeared a few times. The chain joins TRBV5-6 to TRBJ2-7, with D unresolved. Germline assignment: CDR1 SGHDT and CDR2 YYEEEE. Trimming removed 4 bases from V and 0 bases from J, with 14 bases in between. The CDR3 has 15 residues. This CDR3 is CASSGLGERSYEQYF. CDR3 nucleotide sequence: TGTGCCAGCAGCGGCTTGGGCGAGCGCTCCTACGAGCAGTACTTC.

This clonotype has a count of ten or more. Here the CDR3 reads CASGHPGRTGELFF. The DNA of the CDR3 is TGTGCCAGCGGACACCCGGGCAGGACCGGGGAGCTGTTTTTT. The rearrangement uses TRBV12-3 or TRBV12-4 and TRBJ2-2; the D gene is possibly TRBD1 (5 bases). V gave up 8 bases and J gave up 5 bases, with 15 bases separating them. The CDR3 is 14 amino acids.